A single sample gave rise to the 26 T cell receptor beta chains below, sequenced in a study of Graves' ophthalmopathy and Graves' hyperthyroidism. RNA transcripts were the source from which TCR beta CDR3 regions were amplified. HTBI-primed RT-PCR formed the first round, and a multiplex PCR formed the second. TCRdb reprocessed the multiplex PCR reads via MiXCR and lists one record per CDR3 protein. Here the sample spans about 660,000 distinct CDR3 sequences, about two fifths being singletons. Sequencing was carried out using peripheral blood. The receptor source for this set is an adult man with Graves' ophthalmopathy.

The chain couples TRBV4-3 to TRBJ1-6; the D gene is possibly TRBD1 (5 bases). V was pared by 0 bases and J by 5 bases, with 11 bases between. This CDR3 region has 16 residues. In germline, CDR1 is LGHNA, CDR2 YSLEER. The CDR3 loop reads CASSQDLGPNNSPLHF. The CDR3 DNA is TGCGCCAGCAGCCAAGACCTGGGGCCCAATAATTCACCCCTCCACTTT.

This clonotype was seen more than once but under ten times. V usage is TRBV5-1 and J usage is TRBJ2-3; a possible D gene is TRBD2 (5 bases). The CDR3 covers 14 residues. Looked up from germline, CDR1 is SGHRS and CDR2 is YFSETQ. Trimming took off 0 bases at V and 2 bases at J, with 7 bases between the two ends. CDR3 in DNA: TGCGCCAGCAGCTTGGAACGGGACACAGATACGCAGTATTTT. Protein product: CASSLERDTDTQYF. Full variable domain (missing parts from reference TRBV5-1 and TRBJ2-3): KAGVTQTPRYLIKTRGQQVTLSCSPISGHRSVSWYQQTPGQGLQFLFEYFSETQRNKGNFPGRFSGRQFSNSRSEMNVSTLELGDSALYLCASSLERDTDTQYFGPGTRLTVL.

This chain connects TRBV4-1 to TRBJ1-2; 7 positions agree with TRBD1. Trimming took 2 bases from V and 5 from J; bases not matched to a gene: 8. CDR3 length: 15 residues. Per the germline V gene, CDR1 is MGHRA and CDR2 is YSYEKL. DNA for the CDR3: TGCGCCAGCAGCCAAAAAAAGACAGGGTTATATGGCTACACCTTC. Translated: CASSQKKTGLYGYTF.

The chain carries TRBV7-9 and TRBJ2-5, with D unclear. The V and J ends lost 3 bases and 4 bases respectively, with 12 bases between them. The CDR3 is made up of 14 amino acids. Looked up from germline, CDR1 is SEHNR and CDR2 is FQNEAQ (reference sequence). CDR3 DNA: TGTGCCAGCAGCTTGCGGTCGGGTTCAGAGACCCAGTACTTC. Translated, it gives CASSLRSGSETQYF.

This sequence joins TRBV5-6 and TRBJ1-1, with D possibly TRBD1 on 5 matching bases. Trimming removed 4 bases from V and 5 bases from J, with 9 bases in between. CDR3 length: 12 residues. CDR1 SGHDT and CDR2 YYEEEE come from the germline V gene. The CDR3: CASSLRQTEAFF. The CDR3 DNA reads TGTGCCAGCAGCCTACGACAGACTGAAGCTTTCTTT. The full variable domain, rest sourced from reference TRBV5-6 and TRBJ1-1, is DAGVTQSPTHLIKTRGQQVTLRCSPKSGHDTVSWYQQALGQGPQFIFQYYEEEERQRGNFPDRFSGHQFPNYSSELNVNALLLGDSALYLCASSLRQTEAFFGQGTRLTVV.

This clonotype has ten or more counts. This chain links TRBV7-9 with TRBJ2-7, with D possibly TRBD2 on 5 matching bases. V lost 5 bases to trimming and J lost 6 bases, with 20 bases between them. The germline V gene has CDR1 SEHNR and CDR2 FQNEAQ (reference sequence). The CDR3 sequence is 15 residues long. The CDR3 here is CASSPVGQDFGEQYF. The CDR3 DNA reads as TGTGCCAGCAGCCCCGTTGGGCAGGACTTTGGCGAGCAGTACTTC.

The chain combines TRBV19 with TRBJ2-2; perhaps TRBD1 as D (6 bases). CDR3 length: 17 residues. Germline assignment: CDR1 LNHDA and CDR2 SQIVND (reference sequence). Trimming removed 3 bases from V and 0 bases from J, with 14 bases in between. The CDR3 bases are TGTGCCAGTAGTATCGGTTGGCAGGGGCCGAACACCGGGGAGCTGTTTTTT. This gives the protein CASSIGWQGPNTGELFF.

There are many counts of this clonotype. The chain employs TRBV7-2 and TRBJ2-7, with a possible D match to TRBD1 (6 bases). Germline V gene sequence: CDR1 SGHTA, CDR2 FQGNSA. V gave up 5 bases and J gave up 6 bases, with 23 bases separating them. This CDR3 has 16 amino acids. The CDR3 DNA is TGTGCCAGCAGCAGGGGGACACGCGCTCGTATTACCGAGCAGTACTTC. Translating gives CASSRGTRARITEQYF.

This chain joins TRBV29-1 and TRBJ1-2, with D maybe TRBD1 (6 bases). Between the trimmed V and J ends, which lost 4 bases and 1 base, there was a span of 34 bases. The CDR3 totals 21 residues. Looked up from germline, CDR1 is SQVTM and CDR2 is ANQGSEA. The CDR3 region is CSVANAWTSSDSFEGNYGYTF. The CDR3 nucleotides read TGCAGCGTTGCTAACGCGTGGACCAGCTCGGACAGCTTCGAGGGTAACTATGGCTACACCTTC.

In the case of this clonotype: This sequence is one base from a far larger clone and is likely a read error. This chain connects TRBV10-3 to TRBJ1-2; unclear D gene. CDR3 size: 12 residues. Germline V gene sequence: CDR1 ENHRY, CDR2 SYGVKD. Trimming left V 5 bases short and J 4 bases short, with 8 bases between. CDR3 residues: CAISLDLYGYTF. The CDR3 coding sequence is TGTGCCATCAGTTTGGACCTCTATGGCTACACCTTC.

V is TRBV20-1 and J is TRBJ2-7; no firm D call. With 0 bases removed from V and 1 base from J, the gap between germline ends came to 16 bases. Germline V gene sequence: CDR1 DFQATT, CDR2 SNEGSKA (reference sequence). This CDR3 spans 16 amino acids. The CDR3 protein is CSARDLSGPRSYEQYF. CDR3 nucleotides: TGCAGTGCTAGAGATCTCTCCGGGCCGAGATCCTACGAGCAGTACTTC.

The genes are TRBV12-5 and TRBJ2-7; possible D gene TRBD2, 6 bases. The CDR3 covers 16 residues. Trimming stripped 0 bases from V and 1 base from J, with 13 bases between. CDR1 and CDR2 (germline): LGHNT, FRNRAP. The CDR3 sequence: CASGLVLAGTSYEQYF. In DNA, the CDR3 is TGTGCTAGTGGTTTGGTACTAGCAGGGACGTCCTACGAGCAGTACTTC. The full variable domain, its missing parts supplied by reference TRBV12-5 and TRBJ2-7, is DARVTQTPRHKVTEMGQEVTMRCQPILGHNTVFWYRQTMMQGLELLAYFRNRAPLDDSGMPKDRFSAEMPDATLATLKIQPSEPRDSAVYFCASGLVLAGTSYEQYFGPGTRLTVT.

The table lists this clonotype with many counts. The J gene is TRBJ2-5, the V gene TRBV29-1, with TRBD1 matching over 8 bases. Trimming took 6 bases from V and 5 from J; bases not matched to a gene: 11. The CDR3 has 14 amino acids. Germline V gene sequence: CDR1 SQVTM, CDR2 ANQGSEA. In nucleotides, the CDR3 is TGCAGCGTAGCCGGACAGGGTGGCGCGGAGACCCAGTACTTC. This codes for CSVAGQGGAETQYF.

V usage is TRBV7-8 and J usage is TRBJ2-3, with 10 nucleotides matching TRBD2. This CDR3 has 16 amino acids. Germline V CDR1 and CDR2: SGHVS, FQNEAQ. V trimming: 2 bases; J trimming: 2 bases; junction bases outside the gene matches: 4. CDR3 loop: CASSLRTSGPTDTQYF. Written as DNA, the CDR3 is TGTGCCAGCAGCTTACGGACTAGCGGACCCACAGATACGCAGTATTTT.

This clonotype was counted many times. The gene calls are TRBV24-1 and TRBJ2-7, with 9 bases that match TRBD1. With V trimmed by 2 bases and J by 5 bases, 9 bases remained unmatched. The CDR3 consists of 16 residues. Germline V gene data show CDR1 as KGHDR and CDR2 as SFDVKD. Written as DNA, the CDR3 is TGTGCCACCAGTGATTGGACAGGGGCCCTTAAAAACGAGCAGTACTTC. Translated, it gives CATSDWTGALKNEQYF.

The table lists this clonotype with many counts. The J gene is TRBJ2-7, the V gene TRBV10-2, with 8 positions matching TRBD2. The CDR3 length is 14 residues. J lost 2 bases, V lost 8 bases, and 8 bases had no gene match. Per the germline V gene, CDR1 is WSHSY and CDR2 is SAAADI. CDR3 DNA sequence: TGCGCCAGCCGGGGGCTAGCGGGTACCTACGAGCAGTACTTC. As protein: CASRGLAGTYEQYF.

The gene calls are TRBV2 and TRBJ1-2; D possibly corresponds to TRBD1 (5 bases). Trimming pared 6 bases from V and 2 bases from J, leaving 16 bases between. The CDR3 sequence is 15 residues long. Germline V CDR1 and CDR2: SNHLY, FYNNEI. The CDR3 loop is CASRAGAGRNYGYTF. The CDR3 DNA sequence: TGTGCCAGCAGGGCCGGGGCAGGGAGGAACTATGGCTACACCTTC.

This chain connects TRBV20-1 to TRBJ1-6, with D possibly matching TRBD1 (6 bases). V was trimmed by 5 bases and J by 2 bases, leaving 10 bases between them. The germline V gene encodes CDR1 DFQATT and CDR2 SNEGSKA (reference sequence). The CDR3 sequence is 14 residues long. The CDR3 reads CSALQGPYNSPLHF. CDR3 nucleotides: TGCAGTGCTTTACAGGGCCCCTATAATTCACCCCTCCACTTT.

V and J are TRBV29-1 and TRBJ2-3; possibly TRBD1 for D (6 bases). V gave up 7 bases and J gave up 4 bases, with 18 bases separating them. Germline V lookup: CDR1 SQVTM, CDR2 ANQGSEA. The CDR3 has 14 residues. The CDR3 DNA reads as TGCAGCGCCAACCCCATACAGGGTCCAGATACGCAGTATTTT. Amino acid sequence: CSANPIQGPDTQYF.

V gene TRBV29-1 combines with J gene TRBJ2-2; 12 nucleotides match TRBD2. From germline, CDR1 is SQVTM and CDR2 ANQGSEA. The length of the CDR3 is 16 residues. The CDR3 DNA reads TGCAGGTCCGGGACTAGCGGGTACGCGAACACCGGGGAGCTGTTTTTT. This sequence encodes CRSGTSGYANTGELFF.

CDR3 nucleotide sequence: TGCAGCGTTGAAGATACAGGGTCTAGCACAGATACGCAGTATTTT. This gives the protein CSVEDTGSSTDTQYF. J is TRBJ2-3 and V is TRBV29-1; D is possibly TRBD1 (6 bases). There are 15 residues in the CDR3. The V end lost 0 bases, the J end lost 0 bases, and 10 bases lay between the germline ends. CDR1 is SQVTM, CDR2 ANQGSEA, per germline.

J is TRBJ1-6 and V is TRBV12-3 or TRBV12-4; D might be TRBD1 (5 bases). V lost 5 bases and J lost 10, with 15 bases in between. The CDR3 consists of 14 residues. The CDR3 coding sequence is TGTGCCAGCAGTCTCAAGCGGGGGTGGTCACCCCTCCACTTT. This gives the protein CASSLKRGWSPLHF.

This chain connects TRBV12-3 or TRBV12-4 to TRBJ1-1; 8 bases map to TRBD1. There are 14 residues in the CDR3. After removal of 5 bases from V and 1 base from J, the junction contained 3 bases not matched to a gene. The CDR3 bases are TGTGCCAGCAGTCGGACAGGGCCGAACACTGAAGCTTTCTTT. It specifies CASSRTGPNTEAFF.

The sample holds many counts of this clonotype. This sequence joins TRBV7-9 and TRBJ2-5; D ambiguous. This CDR3 is built from 14 residues. CDR1 SEHNR and CDR2 FQNEAQ come from the germline V gene (reference sequence). V dropped 1 base and J dropped 7 bases, with 13 bases sitting between them. CDR3 sequence (DNA): TGTGCCAGCAGCTTAGAGGACCTACCGCCGACCCAGTACTTC. This translates into CASSLEDLPPTQYF.

This clonotype was counted ten times or more. The V and J genes are TRBV6-5 and TRBJ2-7; the D gene is possibly TRBD1 (5 bases). V was shortened by 10 bases and J by 4 bases, with 17 bases between the two germline ends. Germline V gives CDR1 MNHEY, CDR2 SVGAGI. The CDR3 has 13 residues. CDR3 in DNA: TGTGCCACCGCCAGGGAAGTTGGGTACGAGCAGTACTTC. Residues: CATAREVGYEQYF.

There are many counts of this clonotype. J is TRBJ1-4 and V is TRBV2, with TRBD1 identical over 9 bases. V shed 6 bases and J 11 bases; nucleotides not matched to a gene: 4. The CDR3 extends over 12 amino acids. Germline CDR1 and CDR2: SNHLY and FYNNEI. DNA for the CDR3: TGTGCCAGCAGGGGGACAGGGCAGAAACTGTTTTTT. It is translated as CASRGTGQKLFF.